Listed below are T cell receptor beta chains from one sample, sequenced in a study of blood T cells in healthy people across ages. MiXCR, run by TCRdb on the 5' RACE reads, gives a single entry per CDR3 protein. The repertoire holds approximately 900,000 distinct CDR3 sequences, with about 27% as singletons. The sample also formed part of further work on T cells of mothers and their children.

The sample taken for sequencing was blood. All receptors come from a middle-aged woman in good health. CDR3s include the opening cysteine and the closing phenylalanine or tryptophan. A D gene is named only where the DNA matches it firmly. For some rows the clone size is stated as once, few or many, or as a class when expanded; others skip it.

D: NA
V: TRBV28
J: TRBJ1-2
size: NA
DNA: TGTGCCAGCAGTCCTCTCGTTTCGTTCGGGGACGCTTTAGCTAACTATGGCTACACCTTC
CDR3: CASSPLVSFGDALANYGYTF

D: NA
V: TRBV2
J: TRBJ2-3
size: once
DNA: TGTGCTAGCACGGTCTTGATGGGGATTGGAGATACGCAGTATTTT
CDR3: CASTVLMGIGDTQYF

D: NA
V: TRBV2
J: TRBJ2-7
size: NA
DNA: TGTGCCAGCAGTTTACTGCGGGGGCCCCCCTACAATGAGCAGTACTTC
CDR3: CASSLLRGPPYNEQYF

D: NA
V: TRBV2
J: TRBJ2-1
size: NA
DNA: TGTGCCAGCAATGAGGTGGGGGGCGCTTCATCGGTTGAGCAGTTCTTC
CDR3: CASNEVGGASSVEQFF

D: NA
V: TRBV10-3
J: TRBJ1-2
size: many
DNA: TGTGCCATCAGTGAGAGTCCCGGGGATGGCTACACCTTC
CDR3: CAISESPGDGYTF

D: TRBD1
V: TRBV28
J: TRBJ1-2
size: many
DNA: TGTGCCAGCAGGATTATAGGACAGGGACCCTATGGCTACACCTTC
CDR3: CASRIIGQGPYGYTF

D: TRBD1
V: TRBV27
J: TRBJ2-6
size: many
DNA: TGTGCCAGCAGTACGGGGGACAGGGCTTCTAGGGGGGCCAACGTCCTGACTTTC
CDR3: CASSTGDRASRGANVLTF

D: TRBD1
V: TRBV5-1
J: TRBJ2-6
size: few
DNA: TGCGCCAGCAGCACCGGACAGGGATCTGGGGCCAACGTCCTGACTTTC
CDR3: CASSTGQGSGANVLTF

D: TRBD1
V: TRBV12-3/TRBV12-4
J: TRBJ1-1
size: NA
DNA: TGTGCCACCAGGGTGGCCAGGACAGGGGTCACTGAAGCTTTCTTT
CDR3: CATRVARTGVTEAFF

D: TRBD1
V: TRBV12-5
J: TRBJ1-2
size: many
DNA: TGTGCTAGTGGTTTCGACAGGGGGAGGACGGGCTATGGCTACACCTTC
CDR3: CASGFDRGRTGYGYTF

D: NA
V: TRBV7-3
J: TRBJ2-1
size: NA
DNA: TGTGCCAGCAGCTCGGCTGCTAGCTCCCCCTACGAGCAGTTCTTC
CDR3: CASSSAASSPYEQFF

D: NA
V: TRBV25-1
J: TRBJ1-1
size: many
DNA: TGTGCCAGCAGTGACGATTTTTCGGACACTGAAGCTTTCTTT
CDR3: CASSDDFSDTEAFF

D: NA
V: TRBV7-2
J: TRBJ2-7
size: NA
DNA: TGTGCCAGCAGCTTAGGAGGGACCAGCTCCCACGAGCAGTACTTC
CDR3: CASSLGGTSSHEQYF

D: NA
V: TRBV5-6
J: TRBJ1-2
size: few
DNA: TGTGCCAGCAGCTCCGGGGGCAGGGTTAACTATGGCTACACCTTC
CDR3: CASSSGGRVNYGYTF

D: NA
V: TRBV20-1
J: TRBJ1-5
size: few
DNA: TGCAGTGCTAGAGGGGGGGCGCAGAATCAGCCCCAGCATTTT
CDR3: CSARGGAQNQPQHF

D: NA
V: TRBV7-6
J: TRBJ1-2
size: few
DNA: TGTGCCAGCAGCTTAGCGGACGGATACTATGGCTACACCTTC
CDR3: CASSLADGYYGYTF

D: TRBD1
V: TRBV20-1
J: TRBJ2-7
size: many
DNA: TGCAGTGCTACTCCTGCAATCCGGGACAGGGGCTACGAGCAGTACTTC
CDR3: CSATPAIRDRGYEQYF